This T cell receptor (beta chain) was profiled in a study of PD-1 blockade in classical Hodgkin lymphoma. Study conclusions and caveats: Nivolumab starters within 1 year of ASCT were excluded.

TCRdb's copy holds only in-frame clones and misses some; the assay was immunoSEQ multiplex PCR. Found here are about 89,000 clones, 90% of them singletons; the top ten hold approximately 3%. Time point given: cycle 4 day 1 (C4D1), after about 6 weeks of nivolumab. Each patient relapsed following autologous stem cell transplantation, and prior brentuximab vedotin exposure differed. With V trimmed by 0 bases and J by 4 bases, 4 bases remained unmatched. Germline assignment: CDR1 KGHSH and CDR2 LQKENI. The CDR3 loop spans 15 amino acids. On this clone itself: Its target is not known.

The V call is TRBV18, the J call TRBJ2-5, with TRBD2 matching 8 bases. The clonotype comes from a human donor with classical Hodgkin lymphoma. Sequencing used peripheral blood mononuclear cells (PBMCs), obtained before the fourth cycle of nivolumab. This CDR3 is CASSPPKRGGETQYF. CDR3 in DNA: TGTGCCAGCTCACCACCGAAACGGGGGGGAGAGACCCAGTACTTC.